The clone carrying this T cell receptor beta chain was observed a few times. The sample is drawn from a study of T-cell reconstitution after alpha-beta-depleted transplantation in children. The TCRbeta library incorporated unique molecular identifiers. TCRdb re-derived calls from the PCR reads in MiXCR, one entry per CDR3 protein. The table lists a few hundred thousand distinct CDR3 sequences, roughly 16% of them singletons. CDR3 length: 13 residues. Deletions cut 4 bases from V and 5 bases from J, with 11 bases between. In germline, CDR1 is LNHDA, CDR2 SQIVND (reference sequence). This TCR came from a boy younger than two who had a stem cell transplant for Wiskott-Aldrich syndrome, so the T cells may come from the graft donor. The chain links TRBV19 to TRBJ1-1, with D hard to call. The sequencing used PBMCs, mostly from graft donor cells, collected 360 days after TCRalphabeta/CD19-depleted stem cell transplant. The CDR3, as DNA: TGTGCCAGTAGTAACGGCTTGGCTACTGAAGCTTTCTTT. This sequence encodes CASSNGLATEAFF.